Each of the 31 T cell receptor beta chains below was sequenced from the same sample in a study of T cells in Graves' hyperthyroidism and ophthalmopathy. Amplification yielded TCR beta CDR3 regions, with RNA transcripts as the source. The HTBI primer set served for first-round RT-PCR of the TCR CDR3. MiXCR was run by TCRdb on the multiplex PCR reads, yielding one entry per CDR3 protein. The table shows around 660,000 distinct CDR3 sequences, with over 40% occurring only once. The sample consisted of peripheral blood or thyroid tissue (not recorded which). The receptor source for this set is an adult man with Graves' disease, either hyperthyroidism or ophthalmopathy (not recorded which).

This chain links TRBV29-1 with TRBJ2-7; 7 nucleotides agree with TRBD1. The CDR3 runs to 14 residues. Germline V gene lookup returns CDR1 SQVTM and CDR2 ANQGSEA. V was clipped by 8 bases and J by 4 bases; unmatched bases: 14. The CDR3 DNA is TGCAGCTTCAGGGTACAGGGGATCGAGTACGAGCAGTACTTC. This translates into CSFRVQGIEYEQYF.

As concerns this clonotype: This may be a read error: a much more frequent sequence differs by one nucleotide. The CDR3 coding sequence is TGTGCCAGTAGTCTCGGGGCAGGTGCTTATCAGCCCCAGCATTTT. Its translation: CASSLGAGAYQPQHF. The J gene is TRBJ1-5, the V gene TRBV19, with D possibly being TRBD1 (5 bases). The CDR3 contains 15 residues. The V end was cut by 5 bases, the J end by 5 bases, with 16 bases between. Germline CDR1 is LNHDA and CDR2 is SQIVND (reference sequence).

This clonotype occurred many times. V gene TRBV7-9 combines with J gene TRBJ1-6; no firm D call. CDR1 is SEHNR, CDR2 FQNEAQ, per germline (reference sequence). With 4 bases removed from V and 7 bases from J, the gap between germline ends came to 17 bases. This CDR3 comprises 16 residues. The chain's CDR3 is CASSSEGVLVNSPLHF. In nucleotides, the CDR3 is TGTGCCAGCAGCTCCGAGGGTGTGCTAGTGAATTCACCCCTCCACTTT.

This clonotype was seen only a few times. The V gene is TRBV24-1, the J gene TRBJ1-2; possibly TRBD1 for D (6 bases). The V gene's germline CDR1 is KGHDR and CDR2 SFDVKD. Trimming pared 8 bases from V and 2 bases from J, leaving 11 bases between. The CDR3 covers 13 residues. CDR3 protein: CATKQGLNYGYTF. As DNA, the CDR3 is TGTGCCACCAAACAGGGCCTAAACTATGGCTACACCTTC.

The chain employs TRBV2 and TRBJ1-2; D ambiguous. The V end was cut by 7 bases, the J end by 4 bases, with 13 bases between. Germline-derived CDR1 and CDR2 are SNHLY and FYNNEI. The CDR3 has 13 residues. CDR3 in amino acids: CASKGGGRYGYTF. In nucleotides, the CDR3 is TGTGCCAGCAAGGGTGGAGGGCGCTATGGCTACACCTTC.

This clonotype was seen more than once but under ten times. The chain uses TRBV6-5 and TRBJ1-2, with 7 bases aligning to TRBD1. This CDR3 region has 15 residues. Germline-derived CDR1 and CDR2 are MNHEY and SVGAGI. The V gene end was trimmed by 4 bases and the J gene end by 1 base; junction bases not matched to a gene: 6. The CDR3 spells CASSSGQRHNYGYTF. The CDR3 DNA reads as TGTGCCAGCAGTTCGGGACAGCGACATAACTATGGCTACACCTTC.

This clonotype was picked up many times. The chain links TRBV10-1 to TRBJ2-7; D assignment may be TRBD1 or TRBD2 (5 bases each). Germline V gene sequence: CDR1 WNHNN, CDR2 SYGVQD (reference sequence). This CDR3 is 13 amino acids long. The ends were cut back, 3 bases at V and 4 bases at J, with 10 bases in the middle. The CDR3 loop is CASSDSGAYEQYF. CDR3 in DNA: TGCGCCAGCAGTGATTCCGGGGCATACGAGCAGTACTTC.

This clonotype was observed a few times. The junction shows a germline mismatch at one end, possibly a read error. CDR3 loop: CAISDSLVIQTQYF. The CDR3 coding sequence is TGTGCCATCAGTGATAGCCTAGTCATCCAGACCCAGTACTTC. This sequence joins TRBV6-5 and TRBJ2-5; the D is unclear. This CDR3 is built from 14 residues. Germline V CDR1 and CDR2: MNHEY, SVGAGI.

This clonotype was seen a few times. The chain uses TRBV20-1 and TRBJ2-5; TRBD2 matches at 10 bases. V gave up 3 bases and J gave up 5 bases; unmatched junction bases: 6. CDR1 is DFQATT, CDR2 SNEGSKA, per germline (reference sequence). The CDR3 is made up of 14 amino acids. CDR3 DNA: TGCAGTGCTAGTGTTCTAGCGGGGGACGAGACCCAGTACTTC. This translates into CSASVLAGDETQYF.

The chain joins TRBV7-3 to TRBJ1-1; TRBD1 might be the D (5 bases). The CDR3 is made up of 14 amino acids. V lost 5 bases and J lost 1, with 11 bases in between. Germline loops: CDR1 SGHTA, CDR2 FQGTGA. The CDR3 DNA sequence: TGTGCCAGCAGCGAGGGACTCTCGAACACTGAAGCTTTCTTT. It translates to CASSEGLSNTEAFF. The full variable domain, with the rest looked up from reference TRBV7-3 and TRBJ1-1, is GAGVSQTPSNKVTEKGKYVELRCDPISGHTALYWYRQSLGQGPEFLIYFQGTGAADDSGLPNDRFFAVRPEGSVSTLKIQRTERGDSAVYLCASSEGLSNTEAFFGQGTRLTVV.

The V gene is TRBV29-1, the J gene TRBJ1-3; D not certain. Germline CDR1 SQVTM, CDR2 ANQGSEA. V was pared by 8 bases and J by 4 bases, with 12 bases between. There are 12 residues in the CDR3. CDR3 DNA: TGCAGCTTGAACGCGGCGGGAAACACCATATATTTT. It yields the protein CSLNAAGNTIYF.

This clonotype was counted many times. This chain joins TRBV29-1 and TRBJ1-1; 10 bases are shared with TRBD1. Germline V gives CDR1 SQVTM, CDR2 ANQGSEA. The CDR3 extends over 12 amino acids. V was clipped by 3 bases and J by 8 bases; unmatched bases: 3. The CDR3 here is CSVEGTGDEAFF. The DNA for the CDR3 is TGCAGCGTTGAGGGGACAGGGGACGAAGCTTTCTTT.

The CDR3 sequence: CSVEGWVDRGPYEQYF. The CDR3 region has the DNA TGCAGCGTTGAAGGGTGGGTGGACAGGGGGCCCTACGAGCAGTACTTC. The rearrangement uses TRBV29-1 and TRBJ2-7, with 11 bases fitting TRBD1. The V and J ends lost 1 base and 2 bases, in that order; junction bases with no gene match: 7. The CDR3 is 16 amino acids. CDR1 is SQVTM, CDR2 ANQGSEA, per germline.

This clonotype was detected only a few times. V is TRBV10-3 and J is TRBJ1-1, with D perhaps TRBD1 (6 bases). CDR1 and CDR2 from the germline V gene are ENHRY and SYGVKD. Trimming removed 6 bases from V and 1 base from J, with 6 bases in between. This CDR3 is 12 amino acids long. The CDR3 loop reads CAISRGNTEAFF. CDR3 in DNA: TGTGCCATCAGCAGGGGGAACACTGAAGCTTTCTTT.

V gene TRBV5-1 combines with J gene TRBJ2-6, with D tentatively TRBD1 (5 bases). Germline values: CDR1 SGHRS, CDR2 YFSETQ. This CDR3 spans 17 amino acids. V was cut by 3 bases and J by 1 base, with 14 bases left in between. CDR3 coding DNA: TGCGCCAGCAGCTCGGACAACGCGCCTTCTGGGGCCAACGTCCTGACTTTC. It codes for CASSSDNAPSGANVLTF.

A few counts support this clonotype. The V gene is TRBV10-2, the J gene TRBJ1-2; the match to TRBD1 covers 11 bases. Per germline, CDR1 WSHSY and CDR2 SAAADI. V lost 8 bases and J lost 0; bases outside the gene matches: 14. The CDR3 has 18 amino acids. The CDR3 protein is CASLSPGQGDLANYGYTF. The CDR3 DNA reads as TGCGCCAGCCTCTCACCGGGACAGGGGGATTTAGCTAACTATGGCTACACCTTC.

There are a few counts of this clonotype. The genes are TRBV20-1 and TRBJ1-5, with TRBD1 as a possible D gene (5 bases). This CDR3 has 14 residues. In germline, CDR1 is DFQATT, CDR2 SNEGSKA (reference sequence). V gave up 6 bases and J gave up 5 bases, with 17 bases separating them. CDR3 sequence (DNA): TGCAGTGCCATACACCGTACGGGGGATCAGCCCCAGCATTTT. This translates into CSAIHRTGDQPQHF.

This clonotype has more than one count but fewer than ten. The chain joins TRBV12-3 or TRBV12-4 to TRBJ1-6; 11 bases fit TRBD1. J lost 13 bases, V lost 2 bases, and 7 bases had no gene match. The CDR3 sequence is 15 residues long. The CDR3 DNA is TGTGCCAGCAGTTTATCGGGGACAGGGGGATATCCCCTCCACTTT. Translation gives CASSLSGTGGYPLHF.

This clonotype came up a few times. The V call is TRBV12-3 or TRBV12-4, the J call TRBJ1-5, with D uncertain. The CDR3 runs to 13 residues. Trimming took off 4 bases at V and 8 bases at J, with 12 bases between the two ends. The CDR3 nucleotides read TGTGCCAGCAGTTACTCGAAGCGGGAGCCCCAGCATTTT. The encoded protein is CASSYSKREPQHF.

This sequence joins TRBV7-6 and TRBJ1-3; D possibly corresponds to TRBD1 (6 bases). The CDR3 runs to 15 residues. The V gene lost 3 bases and the J gene lost 4 bases, with 13 bases spanning the gap. CDR1 SGHVS and CDR2 FNYEAQ come from the germline V gene. In nucleotides, the CDR3 is TGTGCCAGCAGCTTGGACAGAGGGGCGGGAAACACCATATATTTT. It yields the protein CASSLDRGAGNTIYF.

The rearrangement uses TRBV7-2 and TRBJ2-5; possible D gene TRBD2, 6 bases. V was trimmed by 5 bases and J by 5 bases, leaving 18 bases between them. The CDR3 has 15 amino acids. In germline, CDR1 is SGHTA, CDR2 FQGNSA. The CDR3 region has the DNA TGTGCCAGCAGCCGAACAGGAGGGGTAGAGGAGACCCAGTACTTC. Its translation is CASSRTGGVEETQYF.

The sample holds a few counts of this clonotype. The rearrangement uses TRBV19 and TRBJ1-5, with D unclear. V lost 2 bases and J 2 bases, leaving 19 bases between the germline ends. CDR1 is LNHDA, CDR2 SQIVND, per germline (reference sequence). This CDR3 region has 18 residues. CDR3 sequence: CASSIYFTRTGGNQPQHF. In nucleotides, the CDR3 is TGTGCCAGTAGTATATATTTCACGCGGACTGGTGGCAATCAGCCCCAGCATTTT.

This chain links TRBV10-3 with TRBJ2-7; TRBD1 matches at 8 bases. Germline assignment: CDR1 ENHRY and CDR2 SYGVKD. The CDR3 extends over 15 amino acids. V gave up 6 bases and J gave up 8 bases; unmatched junction bases: 15. The CDR3 DNA reads as TGTGCCATCAGCCTATTTTCGGACAGGGAAGGGAAGCAGTACTTC. Translation: CAISLFSDREGKQYF.

The CDR3 coding sequence is TGCAGTGCGCGAATCACCCAGGGGATCGGGGAGCTGTTTTTT. Amino acid sequence: CSARITQGIGELFF. The chain has TRBV20-1 and TRBJ2-2; tentatively, D is TRBD1 (6 bases). V was cut by 6 bases and J by 7 bases, with 18 bases left in between. CDR1 is DFQATT, CDR2 SNEGSKA, per germline (reference sequence). The CDR3 has 14 amino acids.

Note on this clonotype: The junction and the germline gene differ at one end; a read error may be behind it. The chain is built from TRBV4-1 and TRBJ1-2; D is unclear. Germline CDR1 reads MGHRA; CDR2 reads YSYEKL. The CDR3 sequence is 13 residues long. The CDR3 bases are TGCGCCAGCAGCCAAGAACAGAGCTATGGCTACGCCTTC. It translates to CASSQEQSYGYAF.

The J gene is TRBJ2-7, the V gene TRBV29-1; TRBD2 is a possible D gene (6 bases). This CDR3 has 11 residues. CDR1 and CDR2 (germline): SQVTM, ANQGSEA. The CDR3 sequence: CSLDYGGEQYF. For the CDR3, the DNA is TGCAGTTTGGACTATGGAGGCGAGCAGTACTTC.

This clonotype was counted between two and nine times. The chain recombines TRBV7-3 with TRBJ2-5; 7 bases fit TRBD1. Germline CDR1 reads SGHTA; CDR2 reads FQGTGA. Germline trimming cut 1 base from V and 5 bases from J; bases unmatched to any gene: 7. The CDR3 sequence is 15 residues long. CDR3: CASSLRPGGFETQYF. In nucleotides, the CDR3 is TGTGCCAGCAGCTTAAGGCCAGGGGGTTTTGAGACCCAGTACTTC.

The rearrangement joins TRBV9 to TRBJ1-2, with D unclear. There are 14 residues in the CDR3. Trimming left V 4 bases short and J 4 bases short, with 14 bases between. Per germline, CDR1 SGDLS and CDR2 YYNGEE. CDR3 region: CASSQALPGYGYTF. In DNA form, the CDR3 reads TGTGCCAGCAGCCAAGCTCTTCCCGGCTATGGCTACACCTTC. Full variable domain (missing parts from reference TRBV9 and TRBJ1-2): DSGVTQTPKHLITATGQRVTLRCSPRSGDLSVYWYQQSLDQGLQFLIQYYNGEERAKGNILERFSAQQFPDLHSELNLSSLELGDSALYFCASSQALPGYGYTFGSGTRLTVV.

The rearrangement uses TRBV19 and TRBJ1-2, with 8 bases aligning to TRBD1. The CDR3 sequence is 14 residues long. V shed 11 bases, J shed 6 bases, and the junction held 14 bases outside the gene matches. CDR1 is LNHDA, CDR2 SQIVND, per germline (reference sequence). CDR3 DNA: TGTGCCTGGAGTAACCACCGGACAGGGAATGGCTACACCTTC. It is translated as CAWSNHRTGNGYTF.

The chain combines TRBV25-1 with TRBJ1-6; D is unclear. The germline CDR1 and CDR2 sequences are MGHDK and SYGVNS. This CDR3 has 14 residues. V lost 5 bases to trimming and J lost 7 bases, with 12 bases between them. CDR3: CASSLSVDNSPLHF. CDR3 coding DNA: TGTGCCAGCAGTTTATCCGTTGACAATTCACCCCTCCACTTT.

J is TRBJ2-5 and V is TRBV29-1; 9 nucleotides match TRBD1. Germline V gene sequence: CDR1 SQVTM, CDR2 ANQGSEA. The CDR3 is made up of 13 amino acids. CDR3 DNA sequence: TGCAGTACCTCCGGGACAGGGTTGGAGACCCAGTACTTC. It encodes CSTSGTGLETQYF.